This TCR beta chain was captured by sequencing in a study of regulatory T cells in long-lasting Graves disease. Arm-PCR of CDR3 regions and iRepertoire HTBI primers were the basis on which TCR beta libraries were built. From the multiplex PCR reads, TCRdb called clonotypes with MiXCR, one entry per CDR3 protein. The sample shows about 450,000 distinct CDR3 sequences, 20% to 25% of them seen only once. This CDR3 is built from 13 residues. Looked up from germline, CDR1 is SGHRS and CDR2 is YFSETQ. The ends lost 4 bases at V and 4 bases at J; junction bases unmatched: 4. Regarding the study as a whole: Persistent disease showed a preference for TRBV28, TRBJ1-2 and TRBJ2-5.

This clonotype was seen more than once but under ten times. What it recognizes is unknown. Time point of the sample: persistent/refractory GD, antithyroid drugs over 5 years with positive TRAb. After RNA was extracted from PBMCs, the TCR library was made from it. The clonotype originates from a female donor with Graves disease. The chain is built from TRBV5-1 and TRBJ2-5; 7 positions agree with TRBD2. The sequencing used peripheral blood mononuclear cells (PBMCs), collected when the disease was refractory, from a patient treated with antithyroid drugs. CDR3 DNA sequence: TGCGCCAGCAGCCCGGCGGGAGTAGAGACCCAGTACTTC. Its translation: CASSPAGVETQYF.